These 21 T cell receptor beta chains came from one sample sequenced in a study of patients and donors after allogeneic stem cell transplantation. Each CDR3 protein gets one entry after TCRdb re-called the RT-PCR reads with MiXCR. This table holds some 200,000 distinct CDR3 sequences, more than 35% found once. Sequencing was performed on blood, either unsorted or a sorted T cell fraction (not recorded which). The receptors were sampled from a human donor who was either an allogeneic HSCT recipient or a stem cell or donor lymphocyte infusion donor (not recorded which). It is not recorded whose cells these are; they may come from a transplant donor.

The chain is built from TRBV7-6 and TRBJ1-5; tentative D call: TRBD1 (5 bases). Germline-derived CDR1 and CDR2 are SGHVS and FNYEAQ. The CDR3 runs 18 residues. V lost 4 bases, J lost 0 bases, and 19 bases lay in between. The CDR3 DNA sequence: TGTGCCAGCAGCTCATCCACGCCAGGGCCTTATAGCAATCAGCCCCAGCATTTT. This encodes CASSSSTPGPYSNQPQHF.

CDR3 nucleotide sequence: TGTGCCAGCAGCCCCTCCGGGACAGGGAACTATGGCTACACCTTC. Its translation is CASSPSGTGNYGYTF. The J gene is TRBJ1-2, the V gene TRBV3-1; 9 bases align to TRBD1. Germline V gene data show CDR1 as LGHDT and CDR2 as YNNKEL (reference sequence). Germline trimming cut 4 bases from V and 2 bases from J; bases unmatched to any gene: 5. The CDR3 sequence is 15 residues long.

The CDR3 nucleotides are TGTGCCAGCAGCCCTCGGGACGGCATCTCCTACAATGAGCAGTTCTTC. Translated, it gives CASSPRDGISYNEQFF. The rearrangement joins TRBV7-7 to TRBJ2-1; the D call may be TRBD1 or TRBD2 (5 bases each). CDR3 size: 16 residues. Germline CDR1 is SSHAT and CDR2 is FNYEAQ (reference sequence). V shed 5 bases and J shed 0 bases, with 14 bases lying between them.

The chain has TRBV28 and TRBJ2-7; 8 nucleotides agree with TRBD1. Germline values: CDR1 MDHEN, CDR2 SYDVKM. CDR3 length: 16 residues. Losses at the gene ends were 5 bases for V and 3 bases for J; bases not matched to a gene: 12. This CDR3 is CASSLRQGQGGYEQYF. The CDR3 nucleotides are TGTGCCAGCAGTCTAAGACAAGGACAGGGAGGCTACGAGCAGTACTTC.

The CDR3: CSVRPGLPGTGELFF. The CDR3 bases are TGCAGCGTACGCCCGGGACTCCCGGGCACCGGGGAGCTGTTTTTT. The chain links TRBV29-1 to TRBJ2-2; possibly TRBD2 for D (6 bases). The CDR3 spans 15 residues. Germline V gene lookup returns CDR1 SQVTM and CDR2 ANQGSEA. V lost 6 bases and J 4 bases, leaving 18 bases between the germline ends.

V and J are TRBV3-1 and TRBJ2-7, with 7 nucleotides matching TRBD2. This CDR3 comprises 16 residues. The V gene end was trimmed by 1 base and the J gene end by 0 bases; junction bases not matched to a gene: 6. Germline V gives CDR1 LGHDT, CDR2 YNNKEL (reference sequence). In nucleotides, the CDR3 is TGTGCCAGCAGCCAAGGATTGTTAGCGGGCTCCTACGAGCAGTACTTC. It codes for CASSQGLLAGSYEQYF.

The chain has TRBV6-5 and TRBJ1-6; a weak D match, TRBD1 (6 bases). Trimming cost V 0 bases and J 8 bases, with 14 bases left between them. The CDR3 is 16 residues long. Looked up from germline, CDR1 is MNHEY and CDR2 is SVGAGI. Here the CDR3 reads CASSYSILRGDSPLHF. The CDR3 DNA reads as TGTGCCAGCAGTTACTCGATACTCAGGGGTGATTCACCCCTCCACTTT.

This sequence joins TRBV9 and TRBJ2-3; D gene unclear. The length of the CDR3 is 13 residues. Germline lookup yields CDR1 SGDLS and CDR2 YYNGEE. V lost 4 bases and J lost 6, with 12 bases in between. CDR3 nucleotides: TGTGCCAGCAGCCCTCCCAATCGGGATACGCAGTATTTT. Its translation: CASSPPNRDTQYF. The complete variable domain, with remaining parts taken from reference TRBV9 and TRBJ2-3, reads DSGVTQTPKHLITATGQRVTLRCSPRSGDLSVYWYQQSLDQGLQFLIQYYNGEERAKGNILERFSAQQFPDLHSELNLSSLELGDSALYFCASSPPNRDTQYFGPGTRLTVL.

In DNA, the CDR3 is TGCAGCGCACGACAGGTCAGCACTGAAGCTTTCTTT. Its protein product is CSARQVSTEAFF. This sequence joins TRBV29-1 and TRBJ1-1, with a tentative D call TRBD1 (6 bases). The ends were cut back, 7 bases at V and 4 bases at J, with 13 bases in the middle. The CDR3 sequence is 12 residues long. CDR1 and CDR2 (germline): SQVTM, ANQGSEA.

V and J are TRBV19 and TRBJ1-5; D is unclear. Germline V lookup: CDR1 LNHDA, CDR2 SQIVND (reference sequence). This CDR3 is built from 15 residues. V was pared by 6 bases and J by 0 bases, with 12 bases between. The CDR3 is CASSSGIYSNQPQHF. The DNA for the CDR3 is TGTGCCAGTAGCTCGGGAATTTATAGCAATCAGCCCCAGCATTTT.

This clonotype was recorded a few times. The V and J genes are TRBV7-8 and TRBJ1-5, with TRBD1 as a possible D gene (6 bases). CDR1 is SGHVS, CDR2 FQNEAQ, per germline. V shed 8 bases and J shed 7 bases, with 15 bases lying between them. The CDR3 extends over 13 amino acids. In nucleotides, the CDR3 is TGTGCCAGCGGAGGACAGTTCCCCCAGCCCCAGCATTTT. Translation: CASGGQFPQPQHF.

V is TRBV3-1 and J is TRBJ2-3; 7 positions agree with TRBD1. Germline CDR1 and CDR2: LGHDT and YNNKEL (reference sequence). With 6 bases clipped from V and 0 bases from J, the junction kept 6 bases outside the gene matches. The CDR3 loop spans 15 amino acids. CDR3 DNA: TGTGCCAGCAGACGGACAGGTATTAGCACAGATACGCAGTATTTT. It codes for CASRRTGISTDTQYF.

This clonotype has only a few counts. This chain connects TRBV28 to TRBJ1-1, with TRBD1 as a possible D gene (5 bases). The CDR3 has 17 residues. The V gene lost 4 bases and the J gene lost 0 bases, with 18 bases spanning the gap. The germline V gene encodes CDR1 MDHEN and CDR2 SYDVKM. The CDR3 region is CASSSRDGVIMNTEAFF. As DNA, the CDR3 is TGTGCCAGCAGTTCCCGGGACGGAGTAATCATGAACACTGAAGCTTTCTTT.

The chain employs TRBV5-6 and TRBJ1-1; no firm D call. Per germline, CDR1 SGHDT and CDR2 YYEEEE. The V end lost 3 bases, the J end lost 2 bases, and 14 bases lay between the germline ends. This CDR3 has 15 residues. DNA of the CDR3: TGTGCCAGCAGCTATTGGCCACCAGGAAACACTGAAGCTTTCTTT. It codes for CASSYWPPGNTEAFF.

V is TRBV10-3 and J is TRBJ1-3; D not certain. Germline CDR1 ENHRY, CDR2 SYGVKD. The V end lost 4 bases, the J end lost 3 bases, and 10 bases lay between the germline ends. The CDR3 runs 14 residues. The CDR3 region has the DNA TGTGCCATCAGTGGGACGGATGGTGGAAACACCATATATTTT. Residues: CAISGTDGGNTIYF.

A few counts support this clonotype. The gene calls are TRBV5-4 and TRBJ2-1; D unresolved. This CDR3 is 12 amino acids long. V shed 5 bases and J shed 4 bases, with 7 bases lying between them. Looked up from germline, CDR1 is SGHNT and CDR2 is YYREEE (reference sequence). CDR3 DNA sequence: TGTGCCAGCAGGGGCGATTACAATGAGCAGTTCTTC. It translates to CASRGDYNEQFF.

The chain employs TRBV5-1 and TRBJ1-2; 8 positions agree with TRBD1. V dropped 1 base and J dropped 3; count of bases not matched to a gene: 11. This CDR3 is 17 amino acids long. The germline CDR1 and CDR2 sequences are SGHRS and YFSETQ. The CDR3 loop reads CASSLSARDRTHYGYTF. The CDR3 coding sequence is TGCGCCAGCAGCTTGTCGGCCAGGGACAGGACGCACTATGGCTACACCTTC. The full variable domain, in which reference TRBV5-1 and TRBJ1-2 provide the parts outside the CDR3, is KAGVTQTPRYLIKTRGQQVTLSCSPISGHRSVSWYQQTPGQGLQFLFEYFSETQRNKGNFPGRFSGRQFSNSRSEMNVSTLELGDSALYLCASSLSARDRTHYGYTFGSGTRLTVV.

This clonotype was recorded many times. The chain joins TRBV5-1 to TRBJ1-1; TRBD1 might be the D (5 bases). The CDR3 has 14 amino acids. V shed 2 bases and J shed 4 bases, with 12 bases lying between them. Per the germline V gene, CDR1 is SGHRS and CDR2 is YFSETQ. CDR3 residues: CASSFRAGSTEAFF. DNA for the CDR3: TGCGCCAGCAGCTTTCGGGCAGGGTCCACTGAAGCTTTCTTT.

This clonotype was seen a handful of times. The chain recombines TRBV29-1 with TRBJ2-1; 12 bases agree with TRBD2. There are 13 residues in the CDR3. Germline V gene lookup returns CDR1 SQVTM and CDR2 ANQGSEA. Losses at the gene ends were 6 bases for V and 8 bases for J; bases not matched to a gene: 5. In nucleotides, the CDR3 is TGCAGCGTCCTAGCGGGAGGGCTGGATGAGCAGTTCTTC. Translation gives CSVLAGGLDEQFF.

The chain couples TRBV7-8 to TRBJ2-1; D is undetermined. Germline V lookup: CDR1 SGHVS, CDR2 FQNEAQ. This CDR3 contains 14 residues. The germline V and J ends were trimmed by 1 base and 4 bases, with 8 bases remaining between them. CDR3 DNA: TGTGCCAGCAGCTTAGTTGTAGGGTACAATGAGCAGTTCTTC. It is translated as CASSLVVGYNEQFF.

The J gene is TRBJ2-1, the V gene TRBV5-1; the D gene is possibly TRBD2 (5 bases). Per germline, CDR1 SGHRS and CDR2 YFSETQ. The ends were cut back, 4 bases at V and 5 bases at J, with 10 bases in the middle. This CDR3 has 13 residues. The CDR3: CASSGGSNNEQFF. The CDR3 nucleotides are TGCGCCAGCAGCGGCGGGTCGAACAATGAGCAGTTCTTC.